Presented here are 5 T cell receptor beta chains from one specimen sequenced in a study of control samples from healthy donors and cancer patients. This table comes from immunoSEQ multiplex PCR, and its TCRdb copy is limited to in-frame clones, with some not included. The data show 150,000 to 200,000 clones, 90% to 95% seen once. The source material was blood. The receptors were gathered from a woman aged 25 to 39 in good health.

The V call is TRBV7-2, the J call TRBJ2-7; 10 bases are a match to TRBD2. The CDR3 is made up of 16 amino acids. Per germline, CDR1 SGHTA and CDR2 FQGNSA. The junction had 10 bases not matched to a gene; V was cut back by 4 bases and J by 4 bases. The CDR3 coding sequence is TGTGCCAGCAGCTACGCCACCCTAGCGGGAGAGTACGAGCAGTACTTC. As protein: CASSYATLAGEYEQYF.

The rearrangement joins TRBV9 to TRBJ1-5; 10 bases agree with TRBD1. This CDR3 is 15 amino acids long. The V gene end was trimmed by 3 bases and the J gene end by 6 bases; junction bases not matched to a gene: 6. Germline values: CDR1 SGDLS, CDR2 YYNGEE. The CDR3 DNA sequence: TGTGCCAGCAGCGAGGGGACAGGGGTGGGTCAGCCCCAGCATTTT. Translation: CASSEGTGVGQPQHF. Supplemented by reference TRBV9 and TRBJ1-5, the full variable domain reads DSGVTQTPKHLITATGQRVTLRCSPRSGDLSVYWYQQSLDQGLQFLIQYYNGEERAKGNILERFSAQQFPDLHSELNLSSLELGDSALYFCASSEGTGVGQPQHFGDGTRLSIL.

This chain uses TRBV19 with TRBJ2-1; 8 positions match TRBD1. The CDR3 is made up of 14 amino acids. The junction had 2 bases not matched to a gene; V was cut back by 3 bases and J by 4 bases. Germline CDR1 LNHDA, CDR2 SQIVND (reference sequence). CDR3 in amino acids: CASSMRTGYNEQFF. The CDR3 nucleotides are TGTGCCAGTAGTATGAGGACAGGGTACAATGAGCAGTTCTTC.

In regard to this clone: An end of the junction does not agree with germline; a read error may underlie this. Other nucleotide sequences from this sample produce the same CDR3. The gene calls are TRBV7-9 and TRBJ1-4, with 7 bases fitting TRBD1. Germline V lookup: CDR1 SEHNR, CDR2 FQNEAQ (reference sequence). CDR3 length: 15 amino acids. CDR3 bases: TGTGCCAGCAGCTCCGGACAGGCAACTAACGAAAAACTGTTTTTT. Encoded protein: CASSSGQATNEKLFF.

This clone was recorded only once. The chain recombines TRBV14 with TRBJ1-6; D call uncertain. From germline, CDR1 is SGHDN and CDR2 FVKESK. This CDR3 spans 13 amino acids. Trimming removed 2 bases from V and 4 bases from J, with 3 bases in between. The CDR3 reads CASSQQYNSPLHF. DNA for the CDR3: TGTGCCAGCAGCCAACAGTATAATTCACCCCTCCACTTT. The entire variable domain, with the rest obtained from reference TRBV14 and TRBJ1-6, is as follows: EAGVTQFPSHSVIEKGQTVTLRCDPISGHDNLYWYRRVMGKEIKFLLHFVKESKQDESGMPNNRFLAERTGGTYSTLKVQPAELEDSGVYFCASSQQYNSPLHFGNGTRLTVT.